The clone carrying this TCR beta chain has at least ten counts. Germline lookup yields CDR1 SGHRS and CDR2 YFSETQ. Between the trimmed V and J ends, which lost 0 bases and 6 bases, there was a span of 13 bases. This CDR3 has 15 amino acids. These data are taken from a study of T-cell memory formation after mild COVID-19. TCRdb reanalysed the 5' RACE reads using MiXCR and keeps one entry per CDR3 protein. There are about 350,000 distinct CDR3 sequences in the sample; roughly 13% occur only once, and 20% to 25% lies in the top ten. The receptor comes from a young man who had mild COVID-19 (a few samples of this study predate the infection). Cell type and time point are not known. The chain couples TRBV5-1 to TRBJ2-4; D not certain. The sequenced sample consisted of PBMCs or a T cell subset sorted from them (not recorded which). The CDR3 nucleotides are TGCGCCAGCAGCTTGGGGGGAAATGTTAGAAACATTCAGTACTTC. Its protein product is CASSLGGNVRNIQYF.